Reported below is one T cell receptor (beta chain). Its antigen is not known. The data derive from a study of OX40 agonist ivuxolimab in advanced cancers. Study-level information: Patients enrolled in dose escalation were diagnosed with hepatocellular carcinoma, melanoma, renal cell or head and neck cancer. The dose-escalation cohort was approximately 84% male, with a mean age of about 56 years, ranging roughly 23 to 85.

General observations from the study: At 0.1 to 3.0 mg/kg and by week 6, CD4+ and CD8+ T cells in the blood had expanded clonally. On average, CD8+ T cells had more expanded clones than CD4+.

Only in-frame clones appear in the TCRdb table, and some are missing; sequencing was by immunoSEQ multiplex PCR. The sample lists around 11,000 clones, about 84% occurring once. CDR3 size: 15 residues. With 1 base clipped from V and 4 bases from J, the junction kept 5 bases outside the gene matches. Germline CDR1 is SGHRS and CDR2 is YFSETQ. Sequencing used CD4+ or CD8+ T cells sorted from blood, obtained in a trial of the OX40 agonist ivuxolimab. The sequence was obtained from an adult with an advanced solid tumor such as melanoma, head and neck, liver or kidney cancer. This rearrangement joins TRBV5-1 to TRBJ2-3; 8 bases are a match to TRBD1. The CDR3 is CASSLNNRGADTQYF. CDR3 in DNA: TGCGCCAGCAGCTTGAATAACAGGGGGGCAGATACGCAGTATTTT.